This T cell receptor beta chain was recorded in a study of T cells in localized non-small cell lung cancer. Assay used: immunoSEQ multiplex PCR; TCRdb lists only in-frame clones, some missing. This table has tens of thousands of clones, 80% appearing once. In germline, CDR1 is WNHNN, CDR2 SYGVQD (reference sequence). The CDR3 runs to 14 residues. The trim removed 11 bases at V and 7 bases at J, leaving 14 bases unmatched. As concerns this clone: Its antigen is as yet unknown.

Whole-study results and caveats: Overall survival was longer when the density of T cells in the blood was higher. A single tumor region was sequenced, leaving heterogeneity possible. Measurement of T cell clonality placed uninvolved adjacent lung highest, above the level in tumor. The study detected a median approximately 57 of the top 100 tumor clones in adjacent lung.

The chain combines TRBV10-1 with TRBJ2-1, with 7 bases fitting TRBD1. This specimen consisted of peripheral blood, obtained before any cancer treatment. The receptor was derived from a male donor at least 60 years old with stage III squamous cell lung carcinoma. The CDR3 DNA follows: TGCGCCCCCTTAACCGGACAGGAAAGGAATGAGCAGTTCTTC. This codes for CAPLTGQERNEQFF.